This T cell receptor (beta chain) is drawn from a study of cytomegalovirus exposure and HLA in healthy donors. Profiling relied on immunoSEQ multiplex PCR, and the TCRdb table lists in-frame clones only, not all of them. The sample holds fewer than 200,000 clones, approximately 96% seen once. Deletions cut 4 bases from V and 3 bases from J, with 10 bases between. Per the germline V gene, CDR1 is SQVTM and CDR2 is ANQGSEA. The CDR3 extends over 12 amino acids. This clone has only a few counts. The V gene is TRBV29-1, the J gene TRBJ2-7; tentatively, D is TRBD1 (6 bases). This sequence originates from a woman under 30 in good health and CMV-seronegative. The sequencing sample was made of PBMCs. DNA of the CDR3: TGCAGCGTTGGGACAGTCATCTACGAGCAGTACTTC. Amino acids: CSVGTVIYEQYF.